This T cell receptor (beta chain) was obtained from a study of lymphopenia after photon versus proton radiotherapy. The V segment lost 3 bases and the J segment 2 bases; nucleotides outside the gene matches: 2. This CDR3 contains 14 residues. From germline, CDR1 is SGHVS and CDR2 FNYEAQ. The assay was immunoSEQ multiplex PCR, and TCRdb's table has in-frame clones only and misses some. The sample has 150,000 or so clones; less than 90% are singletons. Turning to this clone: Antigen unknown.

Study-level results: Photon-treated patients lost naive T cells and TCR diversity; proton-treated stayed stable. Authors raise, but do not show, better survival with proton therapy. Oligoclonal CD8+ Temra expansion after nadir drove photon patients' diversity drop.

Source: peripheral blood, taken from a patient treated with photon-based radiotherapy. The clonotype comes from a man aged 50-60 years with gastric cancer. This chain joins TRBV7-6 and TRBJ2-7; 9 bases line up with TRBD1. The DNA of the CDR3 is TGTGCCAGCAGCTTTGGGACAGGGCCCTACGAGCAGTACTTC. Translation gives CASSFGTGPYEQYF.